A selection of T cell receptor beta chains follows, all from one sample in a study of PD-1 blockade in mismatch repair-deficient tumors. The protocol was immunoSEQ multiplex PCR, while the TCRdb copy is restricted to in-frame clones and leaves out a portion. The sample shows roughly 50,000 clones, more than 65% of them seen only once. This sample comprised peripheral blood, obtained less than 21 weeks after starting pembrolizumab. The receptors originated from an adult with mismatch repair-deficient cancer. Each CDR3 is given with its conserved first and last residue. The D gene is left open where the match is weak. Clone sizes are given selectively: once, few, many, or a class where the clone is expanded.

CDR3 protein: CASSLEDTKGDFSSF
CDR3 DNA: TGTGCCAGCAGCTTGGAAGATACCAAGGGGGACTTCTCGTCCTTC
J gene: TRBJ2-7
CDR3 length: 15
V gene: TRBV5-6
D gene: .
clone size: .

CDR3 protein: CASSSRLGEQYF
CDR3 DNA: TGTGCCAGCAGCTCGAGACTCGGCGAGCAGTACTTC
J gene: TRBJ2-7
CDR3 length: 12
V gene: TRBV11-2
D gene: .
clone size: .

CDR3 protein: CASSIIGGTGAPYEQYF
CDR3 DNA: TGTGCCAGTAGTATCATAGGTGGGACAGGGGCACCCTACGAGCAGTACTTC
J gene: TRBJ2-7
CDR3 length: 17
V gene: TRBV19
D gene: TRBD1
clone size: few

CDR3 protein: CAWSVGGRAYEQYF
CDR3 DNA: TGTGCCTGGAGTGTAGGGGGTCGGGCCTACGAGCAGTACTTC
J gene: TRBJ2-7
CDR3 length: 14
V gene: TRBV30
D gene: .
clone size: .

CDR3 protein: CASSLRPSGTTGELFF
CDR3 DNA: TGTGCCAGCAGCTTGAGGCCTAGCGGGACCACCGGGGAGCTGTTTTTT
J gene: TRBJ2-2
CDR3 length: 16
V gene: TRBV5-4
D gene: TRBD2
clone size: .

CDR3 protein: CASSLSWDRAYEQYF
CDR3 DNA: TGTGCCAGCAGCCTTAGCTGGGACAGGGCCTACGAGCAGTACTTC
J gene: TRBJ2-7
CDR3 length: 15
V gene: TRBV9
D gene: TRBD1
clone size: .

CDR3 protein: CSVAGTGGGYGYTF
CDR3 DNA: TGCAGCGTTGCCGGGACAGGGGGAGGGTATGGCTACACCTTC
J gene: TRBJ1-2
CDR3 length: 14
V gene: TRBV29-1
D gene: TRBD1
clone size: .

CDR3 protein: CASSANRAVSYNEQFF
CDR3 DNA: TGTGCCAGCTCAGCGAACAGGGCCGTCTCCTACAATGAGCAGTTCTTC
J gene: TRBJ2-1
CDR3 length: 16
V gene: TRBV18
D gene: .
clone size: .

CDR3 protein: CASSTGQGHIQYF
CDR3 DNA: TGTGCCAGCAGCACGGGACAGGGCCACATTCAGTACTTC
J gene: TRBJ2-4
CDR3 length: 13
V gene: TRBV11-1
D gene: TRBD1
clone size: .

CDR3 protein: CASSIAMTGGTEAFF
CDR3 DNA: TGTGCCAGTAGTATAGCTATGACAGGCGGCACTGAAGCTTTCTTT
J gene: TRBJ1-1
CDR3 length: 15
V gene: TRBV19
D gene: .
clone size: .

CDR3 protein: CASSERGRWGEAFF
CDR3 DNA: TGTGCCAGCAGTGAAAGGGGCAGGTGGGGTGAAGCTTTCTTT
J gene: TRBJ1-1
CDR3 length: 14
V gene: TRBV6-1
D gene: .
clone size: .

CDR3 protein: CASSLTVMNTEAFF
CDR3 DNA: TGTGCCAGCAGTTTGACCGTTATGAACACTGAAGCTTTCTTT
J gene: TRBJ1-1
CDR3 length: 14
V gene: TRBV27
D gene: .
clone size: .

CDR3 protein: CASTQGGSNQPQHF
CDR3 DNA: TGTGCCAGCACCCAAGGGGGTAGCAATCAGCCCCAGCATTTT
J gene: TRBJ1-5
CDR3 length: 14
V gene: TRBV28
D gene: .
clone size: .